This T cell receptor beta chain was profiled in a study of low-dose radiotherapy and immunotherapy resistance in tumors. Turning to the study itself: Every two weeks, the protocol called for intravenous cyclophosphamide at 200 mg/m2. It was given one day before each radiation and immunotherapy administration.

As to time point: before trial treatment. This clonotype occurred many times. Alpha- and beta-chain coverage of first-strand cDNA came from TRAV- and TRBV-specific primers. TCR amplification ran 15 to 25 PCR cycles using constant-region and V-primer adapter primers. One entry per CDR3 protein results from TCRdb running MiXCR on the reads. The table includes more than 50,000 distinct CDR3 sequences, roughly 29% detected once. CDR1 and CDR2 (germline): SGHAT, FQNNGV. Trimming took off 6 bases at V and 9 bases at J, with 12 bases between the two ends. The CDR3 is made up of 12 amino acids. The material was PBMCs, obtained before treatment. This receptor was identified in a male donor with rectosigmoid adenocarcinoma. The chain uses TRBV11-2 and TRBJ2-1, with D tentatively TRBD2 (6 bases). CDR3 coding DNA: TGTGCCAGCAGATGGAGGGGTATTGAGCAGTTCTTC. As protein: CASRWRGIEQFF.